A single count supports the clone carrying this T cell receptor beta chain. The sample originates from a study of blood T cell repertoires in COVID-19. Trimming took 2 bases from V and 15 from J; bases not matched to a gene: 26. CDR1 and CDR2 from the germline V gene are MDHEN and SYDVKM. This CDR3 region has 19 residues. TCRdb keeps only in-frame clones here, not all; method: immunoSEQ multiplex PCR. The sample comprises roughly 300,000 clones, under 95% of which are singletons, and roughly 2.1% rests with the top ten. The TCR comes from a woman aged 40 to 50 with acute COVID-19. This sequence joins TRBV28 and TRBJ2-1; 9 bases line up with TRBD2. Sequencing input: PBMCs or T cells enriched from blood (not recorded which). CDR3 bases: TGTGCCAGCAGTTTAGGGTTTCGTTTAGATGCGGGGGGGCGTAGATCTTGGTTCTTC. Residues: CASSLGFRLDAGGRRSWFF.